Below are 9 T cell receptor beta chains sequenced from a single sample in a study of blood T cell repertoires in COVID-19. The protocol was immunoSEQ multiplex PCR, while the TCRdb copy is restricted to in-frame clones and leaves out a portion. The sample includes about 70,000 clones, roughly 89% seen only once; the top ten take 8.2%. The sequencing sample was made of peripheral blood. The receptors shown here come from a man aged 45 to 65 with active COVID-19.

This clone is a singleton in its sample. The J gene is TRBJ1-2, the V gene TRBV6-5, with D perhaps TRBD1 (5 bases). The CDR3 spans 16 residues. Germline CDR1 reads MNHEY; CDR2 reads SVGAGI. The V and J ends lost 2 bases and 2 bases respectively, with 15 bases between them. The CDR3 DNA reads TGTGCCAGCAGTTACAGTGGGGCCTTAGGCAACTATGGCTACACCTTC. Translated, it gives CASSYSGALGNYGYTF.

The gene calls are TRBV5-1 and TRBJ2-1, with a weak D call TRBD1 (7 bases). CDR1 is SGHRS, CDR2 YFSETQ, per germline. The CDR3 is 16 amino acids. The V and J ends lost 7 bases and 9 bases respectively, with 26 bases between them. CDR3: CASSQVSGGYGGEQFF. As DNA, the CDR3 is TGCGCCAGCTCCCAGGTGTCAGGGGGGTATGGGGGTGAGCAGTTCTTC.

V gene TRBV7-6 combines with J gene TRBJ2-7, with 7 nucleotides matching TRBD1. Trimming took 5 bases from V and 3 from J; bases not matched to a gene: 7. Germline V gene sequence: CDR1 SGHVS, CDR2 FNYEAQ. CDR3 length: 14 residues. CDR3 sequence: CASSIGTAFYEQYF. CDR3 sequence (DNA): TGTGCCAGCAGCATCGGGACAGCCTTCTACGAGCAGTACTTC.

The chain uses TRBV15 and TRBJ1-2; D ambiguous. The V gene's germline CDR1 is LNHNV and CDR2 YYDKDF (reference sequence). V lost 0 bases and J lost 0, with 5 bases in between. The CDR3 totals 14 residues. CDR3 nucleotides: TGTGCCACCAGCAGAGATTACACTAACTATGGCTACACCTTC. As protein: CATSRDYTNYGYTF.

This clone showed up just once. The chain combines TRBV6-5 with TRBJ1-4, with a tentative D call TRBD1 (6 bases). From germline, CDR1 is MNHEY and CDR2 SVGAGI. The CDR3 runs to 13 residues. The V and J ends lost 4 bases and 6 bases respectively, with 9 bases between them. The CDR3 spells CASSSGADEKLFF. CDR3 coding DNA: TGTGCCAGCAGTTCAGGGGCGGATGAAAAACTGTTTTTT.

The DNA for the CDR3 is TGTGCCAGCAGCTTGCCTAGCGGGGCAGATACGCAGTATTTT. As protein: CASSLPSGADTQYF. This chain connects TRBV5-6 to TRBJ2-3; 9 bases map to TRBD2. V lost 1 base and J lost 4; bases outside the gene matches: 1. The CDR3 runs to 14 residues. Germline V CDR1 and CDR2: SGHDT, YYEEEE.

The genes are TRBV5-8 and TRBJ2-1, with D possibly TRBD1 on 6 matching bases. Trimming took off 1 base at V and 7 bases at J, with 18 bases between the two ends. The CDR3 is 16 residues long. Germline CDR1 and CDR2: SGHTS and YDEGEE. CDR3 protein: CASSLFRGPPSNEQFF. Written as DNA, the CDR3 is TGTGCCAGCAGCTTGTTCAGGGGCCCACCGTCGAATGAGCAGTTCTTC.

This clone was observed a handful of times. CDR3 in DNA: TGTGCCAGCAGCGCGGGACTAGCGGGGGGTACAGATACGCAGTATTTT. Protein sequence: CASSAGLAGGTDTQYF. This sequence joins TRBV5-5 and TRBJ2-3, with TRBD2 matching over 15 bases. The CDR3 covers 16 residues. The V and J ends lost 4 bases and 3 bases, in that order; junction bases with no gene match: 3. CDR1 is SGHKS, CDR2 YYEKEE, per germline (reference sequence).

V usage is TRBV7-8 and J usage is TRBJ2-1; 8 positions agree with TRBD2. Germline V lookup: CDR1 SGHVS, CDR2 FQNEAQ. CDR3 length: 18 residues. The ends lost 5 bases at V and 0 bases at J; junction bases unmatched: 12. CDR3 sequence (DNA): TGTGCCAGCAGCGGACCGGGACTAGTGACGAGCTCCTACAATGAGCAGTTCTTC. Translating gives CASSGPGLVTSSYNEQFF. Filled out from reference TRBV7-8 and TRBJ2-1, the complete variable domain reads GAGVSQSPRYKVAKRGQDVALRCDPISGHVSLFWYQQALGQGPEFLTYFQNEAQLDKSGLPSDRFFAERPEGSVSTLKIQRTQQEDSAVYLCASSGPGLVTSSYNEQFFGPGTRLTVL.